This TCR beta chain came from a study of blood T cells in healthy people across ages. Overall study findings and caveats: Not knowing donor CMV status may have confounded expanded clonotype changes. TCR beta diversity, measured per million T cells, fell in a roughly linear way with age. Higher diversity, along with more naive CD4+ cells, distinguished long-lived donors from aged donors.

The CDR3 consists of 15 residues. V was clipped by 10 bases and J by 3 bases; unmatched bases: 13. Using a J-beta primer mix together with a sample-barcoded 5' primer, a second PCR was run for roughly 6 to 11 cycles. TCRdb re-called the 5' RACE reads with MiXCR, one entry per CDR3 protein. The sample lists hundreds of thousands of distinct CDR3 sequences, roughly half occurring once. In each sample, at least 7 million PBMCs were isolated. This clonotype showed up just a few times. Its antigen remains unidentified. Sequences were obtained from blood. The chain recombines TRBV12-3 or TRBV12-4 with TRBJ2-5, with 8 bases identical to TRBD2. The TCR comes from a woman of 80 years or more in good health. This CDR3 is CATRLGGSGEETQYF. The DNA of the CDR3 is TGTGCCACCCGTCTTGGGGGTAGCGGGGAAGAGACCCAGTACTTC.